These 11 T cell receptor beta chains came from one sample sequenced in a study of identical twins. TCRdb fed the 5' RACE reads into MiXCR, producing one record per CDR3 protein. Here the sample spans about 730,000 distinct CDR3 sequences, around 20% being singletons. This sample also appeared in a second study, on T cells expressing NK-cell markers.

Sequences were obtained from PBMCs. The receptor set was obtained from a woman aged 18-35 years in good health.

V is TRBV29-1 and J is TRBJ2-5; no reliable D call. The V end lost 3 bases, the J end lost 7 bases, and 3 bases lay between the germline ends. CDR3 length equals 9 residues. CDR1 is SQVTM, CDR2 ANQGSEA, per germline. The DNA of the CDR3 is TGCAGCGTTGACGGGACCCAGTACTTC. Its protein is CSVDGTQYF.

This clonotype was found a few times. The V gene is TRBV7-9, the J gene TRBJ2-5; 10 nucleotides match TRBD1. The J segment lost 8 bases and the V segment lost 5 bases, leaving 11 bases of the junction unmatched. CDR1 and CDR2 from the germline V gene are SEHNR and FQNEAQ (reference sequence). The length of the CDR3 is 15 residues. The CDR3 loop is CASSRPGQGPVTQYF. CDR3 nucleotide sequence: TGTGCCAGCAGCCGCCCGGGACAGGGGCCCGTTACCCAGTACTTC.

This clonotype appeared many times. Here the CDR3 reads CSGLAGDIEQFF. In DNA form, the CDR3 reads TGCAGTGGACTAGCGGGGGACATCGAGCAGTTCTTC. This rearrangement joins TRBV20-1 to TRBJ2-1; 12 bases line up with TRBD2. V was pared by 7 bases and J by 10 bases, with 5 bases of the junction left unmatched. The germline V gene has CDR1 DFQATT and CDR2 SNEGSKA (reference sequence). The CDR3 runs 12 residues.

This clonotype was detected only a few times. The rearrangement uses TRBV5-1 and TRBJ2-6, with 9 bases aligning to TRBD1. The CDR3 consists of 17 residues. With 7 bases clipped from V and 0 bases from J, the junction kept 8 bases outside the gene matches. Germline V gives CDR1 SGHRS, CDR2 YFSETQ. CDR3 in amino acids: CASLYRDRDSGANVLTF. CDR3 coding DNA: TGCGCCAGCTTGTACCGGGACAGGGACTCTGGGGCCAACGTCCTGACTTTC.

This clonotype was picked up a small number of times. In DNA, the CDR3 is TGTGCCAGCAGCTTAGCGGCGGGACAACACAATGAGCAGTTCTTC. Translated, it gives CASSLAAGQHNEQFF. V usage is TRBV7-6 and J usage is TRBJ2-1; D possibly uses TRBD1 or TRBD2 (6 bases each). Germline V gene lookup returns CDR1 SGHVS and CDR2 FNYEAQ. The germline V and J ends were trimmed by 0 bases and 5 bases, with 11 bases remaining between them. The CDR3 has 15 amino acids.

The chain carries TRBV29-1 and TRBJ2-7; D uncertain. The CDR3 consists of 12 residues. V shed 4 bases and J shed 5 bases, with 12 bases lying between them. The germline CDR1 and CDR2 sequences are SQVTM and ANQGSEA. This chain's CDR3 is CSVGFVIDEQYF. The DNA for the CDR3 is TGCAGCGTTGGGTTCGTGATTGACGAGCAGTACTTC.

This clonotype was counted between two and nine times. The chain employs TRBV6-1 and TRBJ1-2; D not certain. The CDR3 runs to 13 residues. In germline, CDR1 is MNHNS, CDR2 SASEGT. The V and J ends lost 7 bases and 4 bases respectively, with 13 bases between them. The chain's CDR3 is CASMKTRIYGYTF. In DNA form, the CDR3 reads TGTGCCAGCATGAAGACCCGTATCTATGGCTACACCTTC.

V and J are TRBV5-1 and TRBJ2-1, with D perhaps matching TRBD1 (6 bases). V lost 4 bases and J 3 bases, leaving 11 bases between the germline ends. This CDR3 region has 14 residues. Germline-derived CDR1 and CDR2 are SGHRS and YFSETQ. CDR3 protein: CASSLGQNYNEQFF. CDR3 sequence (DNA): TGCGCCAGCAGCCTAGGACAGAACTACAATGAGCAGTTCTTC.

This clonotype was counted a few times. The chain employs TRBV6-5 and TRBJ2-4; D is possibly TRBD1 (5 bases). V lost 2 bases to trimming and J lost 1 base, with 12 bases between them. CDR1 is MNHEY and CDR2 is SVGAGI in the germline V gene. CDR3 length: 16 amino acids. This chain's CDR3 is CASSYGDSYAKNIQYF. CDR3 coding DNA: TGTGCCAGCAGTTACGGAGACAGCTACGCCAAAAACATTCAGTACTTC.

In this sample, this clonotype turned up once. The rearrangement links TRBV20-1 to TRBJ1-1; no definite D call. V was clipped by 2 bases and J by 5 bases, with 12 bases between them. In germline, CDR1 is DFQATT, CDR2 SNEGSKA (reference sequence). This CDR3 is 13 amino acids long. This CDR3 reads CSARLQRRTEAFF. The CDR3 DNA reads TGCAGTGCTAGACTACAGAGGAGGACTGAAGCTTTCTTT.

This clonotype was seen a handful of times. The chain uses TRBV5-4 and TRBJ2-5; 13 positions match TRBD2. The CDR3 totals 21 residues. J lost 5 bases, V lost 1 base, and 20 bases had no gene match. The germline V gene has CDR1 SGHNT and CDR2 YYREEE (reference sequence). CDR3 nucleotides: TGTGCCAGCAGCTTGTACATTCAATCACCCCGACTAGCGGGGGGAGAGGAGACCCAGTACTTC. Its translation is CASSLYIQSPRLAGGEETQYF.